This TCR beta chain is drawn from a study of blood T cell repertoires in COVID-19. Across the study: PBMCs, B-cell-depleted T cells, or T cells provided the cDNA or gDNA that made up the material.

CDR1 and CDR2 (germline): MNHEY, SVGAGI. The CDR3 length is 13 residues. Trimming left V 6 bases short and J 0 bases short, with 7 bases between. Original data processing: It was from reference gene primer amplification that nucleated cell counts were estimated. Profiling relied on immunoSEQ multiplex PCR, and the TCRdb table lists in-frame clones only, not all of them. The V and J calls and clone size come from that table; D and trimming were worked out from the DNA. The data contain 150,000 to 200,000 clones, about 78% of them seen just once; the ten biggest clones take up approximately 15%. The chain is built from TRBV6-5 and TRBJ2-3; D not certain. This TCR was sampled from a woman aged 50 to 65 who had recovered from COVID-19. The specimen was PBMCs or T cells enriched from blood (not recorded which). The CDR3 region is CASRLVSTDTQYF. The CDR3 DNA sequence: TGTGCCAGCAGACTGGTTAGCACAGATACGCAGTATTTT.